This TCR beta chain emerged from a study of cytomegalovirus exposure and HLA in healthy donors. A remark on this clone: Antigen: not known.

This CDR3 has 16 residues. The junction had 9 bases not matched to a gene; V was cut back by 3 bases and J by 8 bases. From germline, CDR1 is SEHNR and CDR2 FQNEAQ (reference sequence). Broader study findings: Later analysis indicated greater clonal expansion among HLA-associated TCR beta chains than among equally common other chains.

In the PCR, 60 Vbeta and 13 Jbeta primers were used. Produced via immunoSEQ multiplex PCR; TCRdb's table is partial and in-frame only. The sample yields 110,000 to 150,000 clones, of which the top ten take up around 0.96%. Input material: PBMCs. The receptor was isolated from a male donor in good health and CMV-seronegative. The genes are TRBV7-9 and TRBJ2-1; 11 bases map to TRBD2. CDR3 in amino acids: CASSFLTSGIRYEQFF. In nucleotides, the CDR3 is TGTGCCAGCAGCTTTTTGACTAGCGGGATTAGGTATGAGCAGTTCTTC.